This TCR beta chain appears in the sequencing data of a study of blood T cell repertoires in COVID-19. Study summary: Samples of COVID-19 (acute and convalescent) were obtained from the United States, Italy and Spain.

Libraries were prepared by immunoSEQ multiplex PCR; TCRdb keeps only in-frame clonotypes and omits some of them. The sample shows about 170,000 clones, roughly 91% of them seen only once. The length of the CDR3 is 16 residues. With V trimmed by 6 bases and J by 4 bases, 10 bases remained unmatched. The germline gives CDR1 MDHEN, CDR2 SYDVKM. This clone was picked up one time. The chain has TRBV28 and TRBJ1-5, with TRBD1 matching over 9 bases. The sequencing input was peripheral blood. The sequence derives from a man aged 18 to 35 with COVID-19, enrolled during active disease. The chain's CDR3 is CASRPYRGRWNQPQHF. The CDR3 DNA sequence: TGTGCCAGCAGACCTTACAGGGGGCGATGGAATCAGCCCCAGCATTTT.